Below, one T cell receptor beta chain is given with its context. Its antigen is unknown. The TCRbeta library was prepared with unique molecular identifiers. TCRdb independently ran MiXCR on the PCR reads; one entry per CDR3 protein. The repertoire holds about a million distinct CDR3 sequences, with about 29% as singletons. The CDR3 spans 15 residues. CDR1 LGHNA and CDR2 YNFKEQ come from the germline V gene. The J segment lost 8 bases and the V segment lost 3 bases, leaving 8 bases of the junction unmatched. These data are taken from a study of T-cell reconstitution after alpha-beta-depleted transplantation in children. Study conclusions and caveats: Fresh T-cell production supplied most of the T-cell counts and diversity seen one year after transplant.

The sequencing here drew on PBMCs, mostly from graft donor cells, taken 360 days after TCRalphabeta/CD19-depleted stem cell transplant. This TCR came from a boy younger than two who had a stem cell transplant for SCID, so the T cells may come from the graft donor. This chain uses TRBV4-2 with TRBJ2-1; 9 nucleotides agree with TRBD2. The CDR3 DNA is TGTGCCAGCAGCCAGATCGGGACTAGCCGCCATGAGCAGTTCTTC. This gives the protein CASSQIGTSRHEQFF.